Listed here are 15 T cell receptor beta chains from one sample, sequenced in a study of blood T cells in healthy people across ages. Next came a second PCR, run for about 6 to 12 cycles, which used a sample-barcoded 5' primer along with a J-beta primer mix. TCRdb reprocessed the 5' RACE reads with MiXCR, giving one entry per CDR3 protein. The sample records about 830,000 distinct CDR3 sequences, 58% being singletons. Material for sequencing was blood. Every receptor here comes from a man aged 25-45 years in good health.

J is TRBJ2-7 and V is TRBV28; 9 bases align to TRBD2. CDR3 length equals 15 residues. Germline CDR1 is MDHEN and CDR2 is SYDVKM. The V gene end was trimmed by 7 bases and the J gene end by 0 bases; junction bases not matched to a gene: 7. CDR3 in amino acids: CASIPSGGYSYEQYF. In DNA, the CDR3 is TGTGCCAGCATCCCCAGCGGGGGGTACTCCTACGAGCAGTACTTC.

The rearrangement joins TRBV7-9 to TRBJ2-6, with D unresolved. Trimming left V 4 bases short and J 0 bases short, with 10 bases between. The CDR3 totals 16 residues. Germline loops: CDR1 SEHNR, CDR2 FQNEAQ (reference sequence). The CDR3 sequence is CASSWASPSGANVLTF. In nucleotides, the CDR3 is TGTGCCAGCAGCTGGGCCAGCCCCTCTGGGGCCAACGTCCTGACTTTC.

This chain uses TRBV6-4 with TRBJ2-3, with TRBD2 matching 13 bases. Germline CDR1 reads MRHNA; CDR2 reads SNTAGT. The CDR3 has 15 residues. V shed 5 bases and J 6 bases; nucleotides not matched to a gene: 5. CDR3 bases: TGTGCCAGCAGTCCCGGGACTAGCGGGATGGATACGCAGTATTTT. It codes for CASSPGTSGMDTQYF.

The chain links TRBV12-3 or TRBV12-4 to TRBJ2-5; TRBD1 matches at 8 bases. CDR3 length: 16 amino acids. Unmatched junction bases numbered 10, after V lost 5 bases and J lost 2 bases. CDR3: CASSPWRTGGQETQYF. CDR3 sequence (DNA): TGTGCCAGCAGTCCCTGGAGAACAGGGGGACAAGAGACCCAGTACTTC.

V gene TRBV7-9 combines with J gene TRBJ2-1; 8 bases match TRBD2. The length of the CDR3 is 17 residues. Trimming took 3 bases from V and 9 from J; bases not matched to a gene: 16. Germline V gives CDR1 SEHNR, CDR2 FQNEAQ (reference sequence). The CDR3 loop reads CASSFAGGSFLWAEQFF. The CDR3 DNA follows: TGTGCCAGCAGCTTCGCGGGGGGTAGTTTTTTGTGGGCTGAGCAGTTCTTC. Using reference TRBV7-9 and TRBJ2-1 for the parts outside the CDR3, the full variable domain is DTGVSQNPRHKITKRGQNVTFRCDPISEHNRLYWYRQTLGQGPEFLTYFQNEAQLEKSRLLSDRFSAERPKGSFSTLEIQRTEQGDSAMYLCASSFAGGSFLWAEQFFGPGTRLTVL.

The J gene is TRBJ2-7, the V gene TRBV20-1; D unclear. Germline V CDR1 and CDR2: DFQATT, SNEGSKA (reference sequence). This CDR3 is 13 amino acids long. V was shortened by 0 bases and J by 3 bases, with 9 bases between the two germline ends. The CDR3 nucleotides read TGCAGTGCTAGAGATCTGGGAAACTACGAGCAGTACTTC. Protein sequence: CSARDLGNYEQYF.

The rearrangement joins TRBV3-1 to TRBJ1-2; D might be TRBD1 (6 bases). V lost 4 bases and J lost 2, with 11 bases in between. The CDR3 totals 14 residues. Germline V CDR1 and CDR2: LGHDT, YNNKEL (reference sequence). The CDR3 sequence is CASSRIGQNYGYTF. In nucleotides, the CDR3 is TGTGCCAGCAGCCGGATAGGACAGAACTATGGCTACACCTTC.

V usage is TRBV5-1 and J usage is TRBJ1-2; D might be TRBD1 (5 bases). With 0 bases removed from V and 10 bases from J, the gap between germline ends came to 10 bases. The CDR3 spans 12 residues. Germline-derived CDR1 and CDR2 are SGHRS and YFSETQ. CDR3 region: CASSLGDSYYTF. The DNA for the CDR3 is TGCGCCAGCAGCTTGGGTGACAGTTACTACACCTTC.

This chain joins TRBV4-2 and TRBJ1-4; 7 bases map to TRBD1. With 7 bases clipped from V and 8 bases from J, the junction kept 7 bases outside the gene matches. There are 13 residues in the CDR3. The V gene's germline CDR1 is LGHNA and CDR2 YNFKEQ. The CDR3: CASNPGQEEKLFF. The CDR3 DNA reads TGTGCCAGCAACCCAGGACAGGAGGAAAAACTGTTTTTT.

The chain is built from TRBV20-1 and TRBJ1-1; D is undetermined. Trimming pared 0 bases from V and 10 bases from J, leaving 15 bases between. There are 13 residues in the CDR3. Germline loops: CDR1 DFQATT, CDR2 SNEGSKA (reference sequence). The CDR3 sequence: CSARDYFGSSAFF. The CDR3 bases are TGCAGTGCTAGAGATTATTTTGGCTCGTCAGCTTTCTTT.

The CDR3 loop reads CASSPDRGVGYTF. As DNA, the CDR3 is TGTGCCAGCAGCCCTGACAGGGGAGTCGGCTACACCTTC. This sequence joins TRBV11-2 and TRBJ1-2, with 8 nucleotides matching TRBD1. Looked up from germline, CDR1 is SGHAT and CDR2 is FQNNGV. The junction had 7 bases not matched to a gene; V was cut back by 5 bases and J by 8 bases. There are 13 residues in the CDR3.

In regard to this clonotype: This sequence may be a read error, since a much larger clone differs from it by one base. CDR3 residues: CACSRQQQETQYF. DNA for the CDR3: TGTGCCTGCAGCCGCCAGCAGCAAGAGACCCAGTACTTC. V is TRBV7-2 and J is TRBJ2-5; no definite D call. This CDR3 is built from 13 residues. Germline V lookup: CDR1 SGHTA, CDR2 FQGNSA.

The chain combines TRBV14 with TRBJ2-7; D is perhaps TRBD2 (5 bases). Per germline, CDR1 SGHDN and CDR2 FVKESK. CDR3 length: 15 residues. V was clipped by 2 bases and J by 9 bases, with 20 bases between them. CDR3 bases: TGTGCCAGCAGCCAACCCAAAGAGGGCCCCCTACTGCAGTACTTC. Its protein product is CASSQPKEGPLLQYF.

V and J are TRBV6-2 or TRBV6-3 and TRBJ2-3; 7 bases agree with TRBD2. CDR1 and CDR2 from the germline V gene are MNHEY and SVGEGT. The CDR3 totals 15 residues. The V gene end was trimmed by 2 bases and the J gene end by 0 bases; junction bases not matched to a gene: 2. The CDR3 nucleotides read TGTGCCAGCAGTTACGAGCGGGAAAGCACAGATACGCAGTATTTT. This encodes CASSYERESTDTQYF.

The chain carries TRBV7-9 and TRBJ2-1, with 8 nucleotides matching TRBD2. The CDR3 extends over 17 amino acids. Germline V gene lookup returns CDR1 SEHNR and CDR2 FQNEAQ (reference sequence). The J segment lost 4 bases and the V segment lost 3 bases, leaving 11 bases of the junction unmatched. The CDR3 coding sequence is TGTGCCAGCAGCTTCTGGACTAGCAGGGTGTCATACAATGAGCAGTTCTTC. Translated, it gives CASSFWTSRVSYNEQFF. The variable domain in full, with the rest retrieved from reference TRBV7-9 and TRBJ2-1, is DTGVSQNPRHKITKRGQNVTFRCDPISEHNRLYWYRQTLGQGPEFLTYFQNEAQLEKSRLLSDRFSAERPKGSFSTLEIQRTEQGDSAMYLCASSFWTSRVSYNEQFFGPGTRLTVL.